The 9 T cell receptor beta chains below all came from one sample that was sequenced in a study of T cells in Graves' hyperthyroidism and ophthalmopathy. Amplified regions were TCR beta CDR3 sequences from RNA transcripts. Researchers ran a first-round RT-PCR on the TCR CDR3 using the HTBI primer set. TCRdb called the multiplex PCR reads again in MiXCR, with one record for every CDR3 protein. The table lists 490,000 or so distinct CDR3 sequences, just under 20% of them singletons, with around 50% in the top ten. The sample consisted of blood. The source is a man aged 35 to 55 with Graves' ophthalmopathy.

This clonotype was counted a few times. This chain's CDR3 is CASSYFPERSSYEQYF. CDR3 bases: TGTGCCAGCAGTTACTTCCCGGAGAGGAGCTCCTACGAGCAGTACTTC. V is TRBV6-6 and J is TRBJ2-7; D call uncertain. V gave up 1 base and J gave up 0 bases, with 13 bases separating them. Germline assignment: CDR1 MNHNY and CDR2 SVGAGI (reference sequence). This CDR3 region has 16 residues.

The J gene is TRBJ1-1, the V gene TRBV11-2; D might be TRBD1 (6 bases). Per the germline V gene, CDR1 is SGHAT and CDR2 is FQNNGV. Trimming removed 5 bases at V and 4 bases at J, with 26 bases between. The CDR3 is made up of 18 amino acids. The CDR3 is CASSRGPSVGGASTEAFF. In DNA, the CDR3 is TGTGCCAGCAGCCGGGGGCCTTCAGTCGGGGGCGCGAGCACTGAAGCTTTCTTT.

This clonotype was detected ten times or more. The rearrangement joins TRBV13 to TRBJ2-3; 12 bases align to TRBD2. Germline V gives CDR1 PRHDT, CDR2 FYEKMQ (reference sequence). V gave up 6 bases and J gave up 4 bases; unmatched junction bases: 8. CDR3 length: 16 amino acids. The CDR3 DNA sequence: TGTGCCAGCAGTCGACGACTAGCGGGGGTACCAGATACGCAGTATTTT. Translated: CASSRRLAGVPDTQYF. Filled out from reference TRBV13 and TRBJ2-3, the complete variable domain reads AAGVIQSPRHLIKEKRETATLKCYPIPRHDTVYWYQQGPGQDPQFLISFYEKMQSDKGSIPDRFSAQQFSDYHSELNMSSLELGDSALYFCASSRRLAGVPDTQYFGPGTRLTVL.

This sequence joins TRBV10-3 and TRBJ1-1; D might be TRBD1 (5 bases). The V end was cut by 4 bases, the J end by 4 bases, with 10 bases between. The CDR3 has 13 amino acids. Germline V gives CDR1 ENHRY, CDR2 SYGVKD. The CDR3, as DNA: TGTGCCATCAGTGGGCCGGGGGGCACTGAAGCTTTCTTT. Translating gives CAISGPGGTEAFF.

Notes on this clonotype: One end of the junction varies from germline; a read error may be responsible. V gene TRBV7-9 combines with J gene TRBJ2-5; no clear D gene. CDR1 and CDR2 (germline): SEHNR, FQNEAQ (reference sequence). The CDR3 is made up of 13 amino acids. Here the CDR3 DNA reads TGTGCCAGCAGTTTAGGCCTGGAAGAGACCCAGTACTTC. Its protein is CASSLGLEETQYF.

This clonotype showed up just a few times. V and J are TRBV5-8 and TRBJ2-1, with TRBD2 matching 9 bases. Trimming cost V 4 bases and J 4 bases; bases outside gene matches: 9. This CDR3 contains 16 residues. Germline lookup yields CDR1 SGHTS and CDR2 YDEGEE. CDR3 nucleotide sequence: TGTGCCAGCAGCCTTGTTAGCGGGGGAATTTACAATGAGCAGTTCTTC. It encodes CASSLVSGGIYNEQFF.

In its sample, this clonotype was seen a few times. The chain employs TRBV20-1 and TRBJ2-1; TRBD1 agrees at 9 bases. This CDR3 is 13 amino acids long. CDR1 is DFQATT and CDR2 is SNEGSKA in the germline V gene (reference sequence). With 7 bases clipped from V and 5 bases from J, the junction kept 6 bases outside the gene matches. CDR3 sequence reads: CSGRDRVNNEQFF. CDR3 bases: TGCAGTGGCCGGGACAGGGTCAACAATGAGCAGTTCTTC.

This clonotype was detected ten times or more. The chain recombines TRBV6-2 or TRBV6-3 with TRBJ2-1; 10 nucleotides line up with TRBD2. The germline CDR1 and CDR2 sequences are MNHEY and SVGEGT. This CDR3 spans 17 amino acids. V dropped 4 bases and J dropped 3; count of bases not matched to a gene: 9. The CDR3 loop is CASSSALAGGFYNEQFF. CDR3 nucleotide sequence: TGTGCCAGCAGTTCCGCCTTAGCGGGAGGTTTCTACAATGAGCAGTTCTTC.

The chain uses TRBV19 and TRBJ2-5, with no clear D. Germline assignment: CDR1 LNHDA and CDR2 SQIVND (reference sequence). This CDR3 region has 15 residues. Trimming took off 1 base at V and 2 bases at J, with 11 bases between the two ends. The CDR3 region is CASSIARHVQETQYF. The CDR3 DNA sequence: TGTGCCAGTAGTATAGCCAGACACGTTCAAGAGACCCAGTACTTC.